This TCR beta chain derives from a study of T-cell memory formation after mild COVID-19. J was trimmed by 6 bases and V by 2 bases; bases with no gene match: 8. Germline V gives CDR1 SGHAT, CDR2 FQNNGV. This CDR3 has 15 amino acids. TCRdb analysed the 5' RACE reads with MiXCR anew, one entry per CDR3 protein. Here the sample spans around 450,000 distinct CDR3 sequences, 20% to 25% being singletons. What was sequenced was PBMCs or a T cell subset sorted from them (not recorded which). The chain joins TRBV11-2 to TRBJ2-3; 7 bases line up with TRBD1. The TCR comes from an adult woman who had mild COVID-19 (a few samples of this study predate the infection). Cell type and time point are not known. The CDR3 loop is CASSLTGTEGDTQYF. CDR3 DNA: TGTGCCAGCAGCTTAACCGGGACAGAGGGGGATACGCAGTATTTT. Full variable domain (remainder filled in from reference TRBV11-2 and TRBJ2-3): EAGVAQSPRYKIIEKRQSVAFWCNPISGHATLYWYQQILGQGPKLLIQFQNNGVVDDSQLPKDRFSAERLKGVDSTLKIQPAKLEDSAVYLCASSLTGTEGDTQYFGPGTRLTVL.